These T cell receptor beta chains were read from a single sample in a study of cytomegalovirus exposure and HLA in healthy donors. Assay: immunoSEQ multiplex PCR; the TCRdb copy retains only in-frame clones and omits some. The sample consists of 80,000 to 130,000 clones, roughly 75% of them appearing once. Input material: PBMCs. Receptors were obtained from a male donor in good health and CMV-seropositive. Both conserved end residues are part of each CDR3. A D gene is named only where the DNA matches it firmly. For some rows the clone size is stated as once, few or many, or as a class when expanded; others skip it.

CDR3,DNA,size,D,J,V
CASSPRRAPVDEQFF,TGTGCCAGCAGCCCTCGGAGGGCCCCGGTTGATGAGCAGTTCTTC,-,-,TRBJ2-1,TRBV27
CASSRRQGGANTEAFF,TGTGCCAGTAGTAGAAGACAGGGGGGAGCGAACACTGAAGCTTTCTTT,once,TRBD1,TRBJ1-1,TRBV19
CASSPAGQGAVGYTF,TGTGCCAGCAGCCCAGCGGGACAGGGGGCGGTAGGCTACACCTTC,-,TRBD1,TRBJ1-2,TRBV5-5
CASSYSTGVNSPLHF,TGTGCCAGCAGTTACTCGACAGGGGTCAATTCACCCCTCCACTTT,-,TRBD1,TRBJ1-6,TRBV6-5
CASSLGPGQGLLEQYF,TGTGCCAGCAGCTTAGGCCCGGGACAGGGGTTATTGGAGCAGTACTTC,-,TRBD1,TRBJ2-7,TRBV7-9
CASRPGQETQYF,TGCGCCAGCCGGCCGGGCCAAGAGACCCAGTACTTC,-,-,TRBJ2-5,TRBV10-2
CASSYRENTEAFF,TGTGCCAGCAGTTACCGGGAGAACACTGAAGCTTTCTTT,-,-,TRBJ1-1,TRBV27
CASSDLGAQNAEAFF,TGTGCCAGCAGTGACCTGGGGGCGCAAAATGCTGAAGCTTTCTTT,-,-,TRBJ1-1,TRBV2
CASSFMTGSRAEAFF,TGCGCCAGCAGCTTTATGACAGGCTCTCGTGCTGAAGCTTTCTTT,-,-,TRBJ1-1,TRBV5-1
CASNSPGHTNNEQFF,TGTGCCAGCAATTCTCCTGGGCATACGAACAATGAGCAGTTCTTC,once,-,TRBJ2-1,TRBV25-1
CASSLAPREVEKLFF,TGCGCCAGCAGCTTGGCCCCGCGGGAGGTAGAAAAACTGTTTTTT,-,-,TRBJ1-4,TRBV5-1
CASGTGDPEIYEQYF,TGTGCCAGTGGGACAGGGGATCCCGAGATCTACGAGCAGTACTTC,-,TRBD1,TRBJ2-7,TRBV6-5
CASTPGQDTEAFF,TGTGCCAGTACTCCGGGACAGGACACTGAAGCTTTCTTT,-,TRBD1,TRBJ1-1,TRBV19
CASSSDRGNYGYTF,TGTGCCAGCAGCTCGGACAGGGGTAACTATGGCTACACCTTC,-,TRBD1,TRBJ1-2,TRBV7-9
CASSLVSSGVNEQYF,TGTGCCAGCAGCTTAGTGTCTAGCGGGGTGAACGAGCAGTACTTC,-,TRBD2,TRBJ2-7,TRBV11-2
CASSSGQEPYEQYF,TGTGCCAGCAGCTCGGGACAGGAGCCCTACGAGCAGTACTTC,-,TRBD1,TRBJ2-7,TRBV5-8
CSVLEGAEYF,TGCAGCGTCCTCGAGGGGGCGGAGTACTTC,-,TRBD1,TRBJ2-7,TRBV29-1
CSVEGDRFSDTQYF,TGCAGCGTTGAGGGGGACAGGTTCTCAGATACGCAGTATTTT,once,TRBD1,TRBJ2-3,TRBV29-1
CASSSDTGELFF,TGCGCCAGCAGCTCTGACACCGGGGAGCTGTTTTTT,few,-,TRBJ2-2,TRBV5-1
CSVEEAYSATYEQYF,TGCAGCGTTGAAGAGGCGTACAGTGCGACCTACGAGCAGTACTTC,-,-,TRBJ2-7,TRBV29-1
CASSPRQQVPRFGKIGGETQYF,TGTGCCAGCTCACCAAGACAGCAGGTCCCTCGGTTCGGGAAGATTGGGGGGGAGACCCAGTACTTC,-,-,TRBJ2-5,TRBV18
CASSLAQRSSYNEQFF,TGTGCCAGCAGCTTGGCCCAGCGGAGCTCCTACAATGAGCAGTTCTTC,-,-,TRBJ2-1,TRBV5-4
CATSPPGFVINTQYF,TGTGCCACCAGCCCCCCAGGGTTTGTAATTAATACGCAGTATTTT,-,-,TRBJ2-3,TRBV28
CASSLAPSTDTQYF,TGCGCCAGCAGCTTGGCTCCTAGCACAGATACGCAGTATTTT,-,-,TRBJ2-3,TRBV5-1
CSTDRGNEQFF,TGCAGCACCGACAGGGGTAATGAGCAGTTCTTC,few,TRBD1,TRBJ2-1,TRBV29-1
CAWSPLLQGRYGYTF,TGTGCCTGGAGTCCCCTCCTACAGGGACGGTATGGCTACACCTTC,once,-,TRBJ1-2,TRBV30